These 6 T cell receptor beta chains came from one sample sequenced in a study of regulatory T cells in long-lasting Graves disease. This sample's time point: newly diagnosed GD, antithyroid drugs for less than 3 months. The TCR library was made from RNA that had been extracted from PBMCs in TRIzol. In building TCR beta libraries, iRepertoire HTBI primers were used together with Arm-PCR of CDR3 regions. TCRdb re-analysed the multiplex PCR reads in MiXCR, keeping a single row per CDR3 protein. The sample lists around 420,000 distinct CDR3 sequences, 15% seen once, with approximately 8% in the top ten. These data were likewise used in another study, on T cells in Graves' hyperthyroidism and ophthalmopathy.

The sample consisted of peripheral blood mononuclear cells (PBMCs), taken at new diagnosis, from a patient treated with antithyroid drugs. These receptors all stem from a woman between 40 and 50 years old with Graves disease.

The sample holds many counts of this clonotype. The chain links TRBV2 to TRBJ2-2; possible D gene TRBD2, 6 bases. V was cut by 4 bases and J by 6 bases, with 12 bases left in between. Germline CDR1 is SNHLY and CDR2 is FYNNEI. The CDR3 is 14 amino acids. For the CDR3, the DNA is TGTGCCAGCAGTGTCGGATCGGGGGCCGGGGAGCTGTTTTTT. Protein: CASSVGSGAGELFF.

This clonotype was observed many times. This chain uses TRBV28 with TRBJ2-2; weak D call: TRBD1 (5 bases). From germline, CDR1 is MDHEN and CDR2 SYDVKM. Trimming removed 5 bases from V and 6 bases from J, with 16 bases in between. The CDR3 consists of 15 residues. The CDR3 is CASSASGLKAGELFF. CDR3 in DNA: TGTGCCAGCAGTGCATCAGGGTTGAAAGCCGGGGAGCTGTTTTTT.

This clonotype was observed many times. V is TRBV12-3 or TRBV12-4 and J is TRBJ2-3; the D call may be TRBD1 or TRBD2 (6 bases each). This CDR3 is 16 amino acids long. V lost 6 bases to trimming and J lost 2 bases, with 18 bases between them. The CDR3 nucleotides are TGTGCCAGCAGCTTCCCTTATAGGGGGGACACAGATACGCAGTATTTT. It encodes CASSFPYRGDTDTQYF.

With respect to this clonotype: A far larger clone is just one base off, so this is likely a read error. This chain connects TRBV11-3 to TRBJ2-4; TRBD2 matches at 8 bases. The J call is uncertain, as TRBJ2-1 better fits the DNA end. CDR3 size: 15 residues. Germline lookup yields CDR1 SGHNT and CDR2 YENEEA. CDR3 sequence: CASSLLQAGDNGQFF. DNA of the CDR3: TGTGCCAGCAGCTTACTGCAAGCGGGGGACAATGGGCAGTTCTTC.

This clonotype came up many times. The chain has TRBV12-3 or TRBV12-4 and TRBJ1-5; maybe TRBD1 (5 bases). Trimming removed 2 bases at V and 0 bases at J, with 11 bases between. The CDR3 consists of 16 residues. The CDR3 DNA sequence: TGTGCCAGCAGTTTATCAGGGAACTATAGCAATCAGCCCCAGCATTTT. Amino acids: CASSLSGNYSNQPQHF.

This clonotype was observed many times. The V gene is TRBV11-2, the J gene TRBJ2-3; 7 nucleotides align to TRBD1. The germline V gene has CDR1 SGHAT and CDR2 FQNNGV. CDR3 length equals 17 residues. The junction had 7 bases not matched to a gene; V was cut back by 0 bases and J by 1 base. This CDR3 is CASSLDPITGGTDTQYF. The CDR3, as DNA: TGTGCCAGCAGCTTAGACCCCATAACAGGGGGCACAGATACGCAGTATTTT.